Below, 26 T cell receptor beta chains from the same sample are listed, as sequenced in a study of T cells in Graves' hyperthyroidism and ophthalmopathy. The investigators amplified TCR beta CDR3 regions from RNA transcripts. The TCR CDR3 first-round RT-PCR relied on the HTBI primer set. TCRdb passed the multiplex PCR reads through MiXCR, listing each CDR3 protein once. There are 470,000 or so distinct CDR3 sequences in the sample; less than 25% occur only once, and about 30% lies in the top ten. Sample: blood. These receptors originate from a man younger than 30 with Graves' hyperthyroidism.

This clonotype was seen many times. CDR3 in amino acids: CASRIRATVDYGYTF. The CDR3, as DNA: TGTGCCAGCAGAATCCGGGCCACCGTTGACTATGGCTACACCTTC. The chain is built from TRBV12-3 or TRBV12-4 and TRBJ1-2; D not resolved. CDR3 size: 15 residues. Trimming cost V 6 bases and J 3 bases, with 17 bases left between them.

This clonotype was seen repeatedly, ten times or more. The CDR3 bases are TGTGCCAGCAGCTTGCAGGGGGAAGGGCAGTACTTC. Amino acids: CASSLQGEGQYF. The chain carries TRBV13 and TRBJ2-7; 7 bases map to TRBD1. CDR1 PRHDT and CDR2 FYEKMQ come from the germline V gene (reference sequence). The CDR3 spans 12 residues. With 3 bases clipped from V and 9 bases from J, the junction kept 5 bases outside the gene matches.

The chain combines TRBV30 with TRBJ1-2; 8 bases are shared with TRBD1. V dropped 3 bases and J dropped 4; count of bases not matched to a gene: 1. The CDR3 is made up of 12 amino acids. Germline CDR1 is GTSNPN and CDR2 is SVGIG (reference sequence). The CDR3: CAWRGQGYGYTF. The CDR3 DNA reads TGTGCCTGGAGAGGACAGGGCTATGGCTACACCTTC.

CDR3 nucleotides: TGTGCCAGCAGCGCTGACAGCTCCTATAATTCACCCCTCCACTTT. It is translated as CASSADSSYNSPLHF. The chain joins TRBV7-2 to TRBJ1-6, with D perhaps matching TRBD1 (5 bases). Germline V lookup: CDR1 SGHTA, CDR2 FQGNSA. The CDR3 covers 15 residues. V lost 5 bases and J 0 bases, leaving 8 bases between the germline ends.

This clonotype was seen only once. The chain links TRBV27 to TRBJ1-2; D perhaps matches TRBD1 (6 bases). The V gene's germline CDR1 is MNHEY and CDR2 SMNVEV (reference sequence). The CDR3 spans 14 residues. V was cut by 3 bases and J by 7 bases, with 15 bases left in between. CDR3 residues: CASSFTQGYGGYTF. The CDR3 DNA sequence: TGTGCCAGCAGTTTCACACAGGGATACGGTGGCTACACCTTC.

This clonotype was recorded many times. This chain links TRBV12-3 or TRBV12-4 with TRBJ1-1; 7 bases map to TRBD1. V was clipped by 6 bases and J by 11 bases; unmatched bases: 9. This CDR3 comprises 12 residues. The CDR3 nucleotides read TGTGCCAGCAGCGACAGGGAACTCGGGGCTTTCTTT. Its translation: CASSDRELGAFF.

This clonotype was counted ten times or more. The J gene is TRBJ1-5, the V gene TRBV2; D remains ambiguous. The CDR3 is 17 residues long. In germline, CDR1 is SNHLY, CDR2 FYNNEI. The V gene lost 4 bases and the J gene lost 2 bases, with 18 bases spanning the gap. CDR3 protein: CASSAIRAGIGNQPQHF. In nucleotides, the CDR3 is TGTGCCAGCAGTGCGATCCGGGCCGGGATAGGCAATCAGCCCCAGCATTTT.

V usage is TRBV6-1 and J usage is TRBJ2-7, with TRBD1 matching 8 bases. This CDR3 region has 14 residues. J gave up 5 bases and V 5 bases, and 8 bases lay outside the gene matches. CDR1 is MNHNS, CDR2 SASEGT, per germline. For the CDR3, the DNA is TGTGCCAGCAGTCTGAAGACAGGGGACCACGAGCAGTACTTC. Its protein product is CASSLKTGDHEQYF.

This clonotype occurred a few times. The V call is TRBV11-1, the J call TRBJ2-2; TRBD1 matches 7 bases. Losses at the gene ends were 1 base for V and 6 bases for J; bases not matched to a gene: 14. The length of the CDR3 is 18 residues. The germline gives CDR1 SGHAT, CDR2 FQDESV (reference sequence). The DNA for the CDR3 is TGTGCCAGCAGCTTAGGCGTGGTGCAGGGGGAGTTCGCCGGGGAGCTGTTTTTT. This sequence encodes CASSLGVVQGEFAGELFF.

This clonotype appeared many times. The CDR3, as DNA: TGTGCCAGCTCAGGTCCGGGCACCGGGGAGCTGTTTTTT. This codes for CASSGPGTGELFF. The chain combines TRBV28 with TRBJ2-2; D is undetermined. Trimming pared 8 bases from V and 4 bases from J, leaving 11 bases between. CDR1 and CDR2 from the germline V gene are MDHEN and SYDVKM. The CDR3 is 13 amino acids.

Many counts were recorded for this clonotype. The chain recombines TRBV3-1 with TRBJ2-4; TRBD2 matches at 8 bases. Germline trimming cut 1 base from V and 3 bases from J; bases unmatched to any gene: 2. CDR1 is LGHDT and CDR2 is YNNKEL in the germline V gene (reference sequence). The CDR3 is 15 amino acids. The DNA of the CDR3 is TGTGCCAGCAGCCAAGGGGGACTAGACAAAAACATTCAGTACTTC. It is translated as CASSQGGLDKNIQYF.

V is TRBV20-1 and J is TRBJ2-7, with D maybe TRBD2 (6 bases). Germline lookup yields CDR1 DFQATT and CDR2 SNEGSKA (reference sequence). The CDR3 loop spans 15 amino acids. V was pared by 2 bases and J by 4 bases, with 18 bases between. The CDR3 region is CSARSLAIAGYEQYF. The CDR3 bases are TGCAGTGCTAGAAGCCTAGCAATTGCGGGATACGAGCAGTACTTC.

In its sample, this clonotype was seen a few times. The V gene is TRBV29-1, the J gene TRBJ1-2; 9 nucleotides align to TRBD1. The CDR3 is 15 amino acids. Germline V lookup: CDR1 SQVTM, CDR2 ANQGSEA. The ends lost 7 bases at V and 2 bases at J; junction bases unmatched: 11. CDR3 DNA sequence: TGCAGCGGGGACAGGGTCGAGTCCGAGAACTATGGCTACACCTTC. Amino acid sequence: CSGDRVESENYGYTF.

This clonotype was seen more than once but under ten times. This rearrangement joins TRBV4-1 to TRBJ1-3; TRBD1 might be the D (5 bases). CDR1 is MGHRA, CDR2 YSYEKL, per germline. The CDR3 consists of 16 residues. V was clipped by 4 bases and J by 2 bases, with 15 bases between them. This CDR3 is CASSLSGGNPGNTIYF. The CDR3 region has the DNA TGCGCCAGCAGCCTATCCGGGGGGAATCCTGGAAACACCATATATTTT.

This chain links TRBV4-1 with TRBJ1-2; TRBD1 matches at 7 bases. Germline values: CDR1 MGHRA, CDR2 YSYEKL. J lost 2 bases, V lost 4 bases, and 7 bases had no gene match. The CDR3 totals 15 residues. In DNA form, the CDR3 reads TGCGCCAGCAGCCCATTTCCGACAGGGAACTATGGCTACACCTTC. This sequence encodes CASSPFPTGNYGYTF.

The CDR3: CASSDSFPANYGYTF. In nucleotides, the CDR3 is TGTGCCAGCAGTGACTCTTTCCCTGCTAACTATGGCTACACCTTC. The chain carries TRBV6-4 and TRBJ1-2; D remains ambiguous. This CDR3 has 15 residues. CDR1 and CDR2 from the germline V gene are MRHNA and SNTAGT. The V gene lost 0 bases and the J gene lost 0 bases, with 8 bases spanning the gap.

This clonotype has only a few counts. The chain recombines TRBV4-1 with TRBJ1-2; D is perhaps TRBD1 (6 bases). The CDR3 totals 16 residues. The ends were cut back, 0 bases at V and 4 bases at J, with 15 bases in the middle. In germline, CDR1 is MGHRA, CDR2 YSYEKL. The CDR3 loop is CASSQDLRGHSYGYTF. For the CDR3, the DNA is TGCGCCAGCAGCCAAGATCTTAGGGGACATTCCTATGGCTACACCTTC.

This clonotype was observed many times. The chain couples TRBV6-1 to TRBJ1-2, with no clear D. This CDR3 spans 13 amino acids. V dropped 4 bases and J dropped 9 bases, with 15 bases sitting between them. Germline V gives CDR1 MNHNS, CDR2 SASEGT. The CDR3 nucleotides are TGTGCCAGCAGTGGACATACCCAAGGGAGCTACACCTTC. Protein product: CASSGHTQGSYTF.

This clonotype appeared many times. The chain has TRBV12-3 or TRBV12-4 and TRBJ2-7; D ambiguous. The CDR3 runs to 14 residues. Trimming left V 6 bases short and J 2 bases short, with 14 bases between. DNA of the CDR3: TGTGCCAGCAGCTCACGACGGAATACCTACGAGCAGTACTTC. Its translation is CASSSRRNTYEQYF.

The CDR3 DNA follows: TGCGCCAGCAGCTCGGCAGGACAGGGGTGGGCTGAAGCTTTCTTT. Protein product: CASSSAGQGWAEAFF. This chain links TRBV5-1 with TRBJ1-1, with 9 bases matching TRBD1. The junction had 9 bases not matched to a gene; V was cut back by 3 bases and J by 6 bases. This CDR3 region has 15 residues. Per germline, CDR1 SGHRS and CDR2 YFSETQ.

This clonotype has a count of ten or more. J is TRBJ1-3 and V is TRBV14; no clear D. The CDR3 is 18 residues long. Germline V lookup: CDR1 SGHDN, CDR2 FVKESK. V lost 0 bases, J lost 2 bases, and 17 bases lay in between. CDR3 nucleotide sequence: TGTGCCAGCAGCCAAGACCCATGGACCGGGGTAACTGGAAACACCATATATTTT. Translating gives CASSQDPWTGVTGNTIYF.

This clonotype showed up many times. The V gene is TRBV7-9, the J gene TRBJ2-5; possible D gene TRBD2, 6 bases. The CDR3 is 14 amino acids. CDR1 and CDR2 (germline): SEHNR, FQNEAQ (reference sequence). The V gene lost 5 bases and the J gene lost 3 bases, with 13 bases spanning the gap. The CDR3 coding sequence is TGTGCCAGCAGCCCCCGACTAGAAGAAGAGACCCAGTACTTC. Protein: CASSPRLEEETQYF.

The chain employs TRBV29-1 and TRBJ1-1, with D possibly TRBD1 on 5 matching bases. The CDR3 has 12 residues. CDR1 is SQVTM and CDR2 is ANQGSEA in the germline V gene. Trimming cost V 5 bases and J 3 bases, with 10 bases left between them. CDR3 residues: CSVRGWDTEAFF. DNA for the CDR3: TGCAGCGTTAGGGGCTGGGACACTGAAGCTTTCTTT.

This clonotype was seen ten or more times. This chain connects TRBV6-1 to TRBJ2-7; no clear D gene. Germline lookup yields CDR1 MNHNS and CDR2 SASEGT. The CDR3 is 11 residues long. With 3 bases removed from V and 3 bases from J, the gap between germline ends came to 3 bases. CDR3 loop: CASSDHYEQYF. The CDR3 DNA sequence: TGTGCCAGCAGTGACCACTACGAGCAGTACTTC.

Remarks on this clonotype: The junction and the germline gene differ at one end; a read error may be behind it. This chain joins TRBV11-2 and TRBJ2-5; D might be TRBD2 (6 bases). Looked up from germline, CDR1 is SGHAT and CDR2 is FQNNGV. The length of the CDR3 is 15 residues. As DNA, the CDR3 is TGTGCCAGCAGCTTCTGGGACTCCATGGGAGAGACCAAGTACTTC. This sequence encodes CASSFWDSMGETKYF. Variable domain in full (rest from reference TRBV11-2 and TRBJ2-5): EAGVAQSPRYKIIEKRQSVAFWCNPISGHATLYWYQQILGQGPKLLIQFQNNGVVDDSQLPKDRFSAERLKGVDSTLKIQPAKLEDSAVYLCASSFWDSMGETKYFGPGTRLLVL.

The sample holds a few counts of this clonotype. This chain links TRBV2 with TRBJ2-5; TRBD1 agrees at 9 bases. The ends lost 1 base at V and 5 bases at J; junction bases unmatched: 5. The CDR3 runs 15 residues. From germline, CDR1 is SNHLY and CDR2 FYNNEI. CDR3 residues: CASSEVTGGGETQYF. In nucleotides, the CDR3 is TGTGCCAGCAGTGAAGTGACAGGGGGTGGTGAGACCCAGTACTTC.